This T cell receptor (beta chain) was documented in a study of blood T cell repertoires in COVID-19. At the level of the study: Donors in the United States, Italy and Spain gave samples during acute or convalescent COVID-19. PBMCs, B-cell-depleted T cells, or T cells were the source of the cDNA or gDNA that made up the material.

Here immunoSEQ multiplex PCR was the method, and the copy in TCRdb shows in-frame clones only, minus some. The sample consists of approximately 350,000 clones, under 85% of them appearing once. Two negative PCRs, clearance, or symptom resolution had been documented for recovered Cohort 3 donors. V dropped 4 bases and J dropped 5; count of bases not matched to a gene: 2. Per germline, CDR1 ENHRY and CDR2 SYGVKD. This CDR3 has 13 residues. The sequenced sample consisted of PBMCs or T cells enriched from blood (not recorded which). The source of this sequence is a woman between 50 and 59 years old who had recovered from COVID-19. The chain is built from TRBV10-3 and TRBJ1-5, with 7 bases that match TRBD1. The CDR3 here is CAISAQGDQPQHF. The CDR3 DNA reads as TGTGCCATCAGTGCTCAGGGGGATCAGCCCCAGCATTTT.